Sequencing of this T cell receptor (beta chain) was carried out in a study of post-analysis software for immune sequencing data. General study points: With F measure, samples from one preparation batch clustered together strongly. Elevated frequency relative to controls characterized 4 or 5 TRBV segments in patients, TRBV5-6, TRBV5-1 and TRBV20-1 among them. Controls' normalized Chao1 diversity significantly exceeded that of multiple sclerosis patients.

The CDR3 has 14 amino acids. Per germline, CDR1 DFQATT and CDR2 SNEGSKA (reference sequence). V lost 5 bases and J lost 0, with 14 bases in between. The sample holds a few counts of this clonotype. No antigen is known for it. The authors incorporated unique molecular identifiers into the TCR beta cDNA libraries. Input amounts of about 0.85 to 10 million T cells were used. These gave roughly 500,000 cDNA molecules, so each molecule approximated one T cell. TCRdb re-called the PCR reads through MiXCR, storing one row per CDR3 protein. The sample consists of about 260,000 distinct CDR3 sequences, 36% of them appearing once.

The genes are TRBV20-1 and TRBJ2-7; perhaps TRBD2 as D (6 bases). The receptor comes from a girl aged 10 to 17 with multiple sclerosis. Material for sequencing was blood. This CDR3 reads CSAGPPGDSYEQYF. In DNA form, the CDR3 reads TGCAGTGCTGGACCACCGGGAGACTCCTACGAGCAGTACTTC.